The 4 T cell receptor beta chains given below trace back to one sample, sequenced in a study of CD8+CD57+ T cells in acquired aplastic anemia. Researchers used genomic DNA as the template to profile TCR beta VDJ and CDR3. Using its own MiXCR run on the reads, TCRdb lists one record per CDR3 protein. Counted here are hundreds of thousands of distinct CDR3 sequences, 45% to 50% occurring once; the ten biggest clones make up 7.8%. Whoever was chosen for sequencing had shown CD8+CD57+ cell expansion by flow cytometry. Sequencing input: sorted CD4+, CD8+, or CD8+CD57+ T cells (not recorded which) from PBMCs. All receptors derive from a human donor with aplastic anemia.

This clonotype was seen only a few times. Germline is not matched at one junction end, which may reflect a read error. The chain has TRBV24-1 and TRBJ2-2; the match to TRBD1 covers 10 bases. This CDR3 has 17 amino acids. Germline lookup yields CDR1 KGHDR and CDR2 SFDVKD. The DNA of the CDR3 is TGTGCCAGCAGTGACTCCGGGACAGGGGTATATACCGGGGAGCTGTTTTTT. Its translation: CASSDSGTGVYTGELFF.

V is TRBV27 and J is TRBJ2-7, with D unresolved. V was clipped by 5 bases and J by 2 bases, with 10 bases between them. The germline CDR1 and CDR2 sequences are MNHEY and SMNVEV (reference sequence). CDR3 size: 13 residues. In nucleotides, the CDR3 is TGTGCCAGCAGTGTGGGCAGGACCTACGAGCAGTACTTC. Residues: CASSVGRTYEQYF.

V gene TRBV5-1 combines with J gene TRBJ1-2; a possible D gene is TRBD1 (5 bases). Germline V gives CDR1 SGHRS, CDR2 YFSETQ. The V end was cut by 4 bases, the J end by 6 bases, with 10 bases between. The CDR3 spans 12 residues. This CDR3 is CASSQGRHGYTF. As DNA, the CDR3 is TGCGCCAGCAGCCAGGGCAGGCATGGCTACACCTTC.

This clonotype is a singleton in its sample. The chain uses TRBV24-1 and TRBJ2-1; weak D call: TRBD1 (5 bases). The germline V gene has CDR1 KGHDR and CDR2 SFDVKD. Trimming removed 7 bases from V and 2 bases from J, with 11 bases in between. The CDR3 runs 14 residues. The CDR3 loop is CATSSGITYNEQFF. Here the CDR3 DNA reads TGTGCCACCAGCTCAGGGATAACCTACAATGAGCAGTTCTTC.